This T cell receptor beta chain was sequenced for a study of cytomegalovirus exposure and HLA in healthy donors. Study information: The 110 or so validation repertoires used a platform that matched the one used for the 550 to 800 first-cohort repertoires, as a later analysis reported.

Libraries were prepared by immunoSEQ multiplex PCR; TCRdb keeps only in-frame clonotypes and omits some of them. The profile covers under 200,000 clones, with approximately 96% appearing a single time and about 0.89% taken by the ten largest. The CDR3 runs 14 residues. The V gene lost 1 base and the J gene lost 4 bases, with 10 bases spanning the gap. CDR1 SGHTA and CDR2 FQGNSA come from the germline V gene. The receptor's source is a woman aged 18 to 35 in good health and CMV-seronegative. Sequenced: PBMCs. The chain combines TRBV7-2 with TRBJ1-1; D remains ambiguous. The CDR3 DNA reads as TGTGCCAGCAGCTTAGTAATTACTGCCACTGAAGCTTTCTTT. Residues: CASSLVITATEAFF. Full variable domain (rest looked up from reference TRBV7-2 and TRBJ1-1): GAGVSQSPSNKVTEKGKDVELRCDPISGHTALYWYRQSLGQGLEFLIYFQGNSAPDKSGLPSDRFSAERTGGSVSTLTIQRTQQEDSAVYLCASSLVITATEAFFGQGTRLTVV.